These T cell receptor beta chains were read from a single sample in a study of T cell responses to AZD1222 COVID-19 vaccine. Repertoires were generated with immunoSEQ multiplex PCR, while TCRdb's copy carries only in-frame clones and drops some. The sample has 150,000 to 190,000 clones, less than 90% seen once. The source was peripheral blood, collected after recovery from COVID-19. These TCRs come from an adult who had recovered from COVID-19. Each CDR3 is given with its conserved first and last residue. A D gene is named only where the DNA matches it firmly. Some rows mark clone size as missing; the rest say once, few, many or name a class of expanded clone.

TRBV5-5	NA	NA	TRBJ1-1	TGTGCCAGCAGCTTGGAGATCAGATCGAACACTGAAGCTTTCTTT	CASSLEIRSNTEAFF
TRBV7-2	few	NA	TRBJ1-1	TGTGCCAGCAGCTTATACGAGAACACTGAAGCTTTCTTT	CASSLYENTEAFF
TRBV11-2	once	NA	TRBJ1-1	TGTGCCAGCAGCTTAGAGCCGCGGACCGAAGCTTTCTTT	CASSLEPRTEAFF
TRBV19	NA	TRBD2	TRBJ2-7	TGTGCCAGTAGTATAGAGTCTAGCGGGGGCGAGCAGTACTTC	CASSIESSGGEQYF
TRBV11-2	NA	NA	TRBJ1-3	TGTGCCAGCAGCTTTGGGGGGAATCCCCACTCTGGAAACACCATATATTTT	CASSFGGNPHSGNTIYF
TRBV7-2	few	NA	TRBJ1-2	TGTGCCAGCAGGTCGACATCACGGGGCTATGGCTACACCTTC	CASRSTSRGYGYTF
TRBV3-1/TRBV3-2	few	TRBD2	TRBJ2-2	TGTGCCAGCAGCCAAAAGAACCTCTGGGGACTAACGAACACCGGGGAGCTGTTTTTT	CASSQKNLWGLTNTGELFF
TRBV19	NA	TRBD2	TRBJ2-3	TGTGCCAGTAGTATAACCCCGGGGGGGGATACGCAGTATTTT	CASSITPGGDTQYF
TRBV4-3	once	TRBD1	TRBJ2-7	TGCGCCAGCAGCCAGACTGGACAGGGGAAGCAGTACTTC	CASSQTGQGKQYF
TRBV18	NA	NA	TRBJ1-3	TGTGCCAGCTCACCAACGCAGCACCTCTCTGGAAACACCATATATTTT	CASSPTQHLSGNTIYF
TRBV3-1/TRBV3-2	NA	NA	TRBJ1-3	TGTGCCAGCAGCCAAGCGGGAGGATCTGGAAACACCATATATTTT	CASSQAGGSGNTIYF
TRBV6-2/TRBV6-3	NA	NA	TRBJ1-2	TGTGCCAGCAGTCCAGACACCTTCTATGGCTACACCTTC	CASSPDTFYGYTF
TRBV7-3	NA	NA	TRBJ2-2	TGTGCCAGCAGCGAGAGCGGGGAGCTGTTTTTT	CASSESGELFF
TRBV6-5	NA	NA	TRBJ2-6	TGTGCCAGCCGGGTAGGGGGGTCTGGGGCCAACGTCCTGACTTTC	CASRVGGSGANVLTF
TRBV7-9	NA	TRBD2	TRBJ2-1	TGTGCCAGCAGCCGCCTAGCGGGCGACAATGAGCAGTTCTTC	CASSRLAGDNEQFF
TRBV28	NA	NA	TRBJ1-4	TGTGCCAGCAGCAGCAGCCCAAATGAAAAACTGTTTTTT	CASSSSPNEKLFF
TRBV7-6	NA	TRBD1	TRBJ1-2	TGTGCCAGCAGCAAGGACAGGGGCCCCTATGGCTACACCTTC	CASSKDRGPYGYTF
TRBV5-4	NA	NA	TRBJ1-2	TGTGCCAGCAGCTCAAATAGGGGGACTGGCTACACCTTC	CASSSNRGTGYTF
TRBV7-2	NA	NA	TRBJ1-6	TGTGCCAGCAGCTTACAGAATTCACCCCTCCACTTT	CASSLQNSPLHF
TRBV7-7	NA	TRBD2	TRBJ2-1	TGTGCTAGCAGCGCGGGACTAGCGGGAGACGTCCATGAGCAGTTCTTC	CASSAGLAGDVHEQFF
TRBV7-7	NA	TRBD1	TRBJ2-7	TGTGCTAGCAGCCCAGGACAGGGGGCCTACGAGCAGTACTTC	CASSPGQGAYEQYF
TRBV19	NA	TRBD1	TRBJ1-1	TGTGCCAGTAGTATAAAGGCAGGGGGCACTGAAGCTTTCTTT	CASSIKAGGTEAFF
TRBV19	NA	NA	TRBJ1-5	TGTGCCAGTACCCGGGCGGGAAATCAGCCCCAGCATTTT	CASTRAGNQPQHF
TRBV20-1	NA	TRBD1	TRBJ1-6	TGCAGTGCTAGTATAACAGGGGCCCAAGGGTATAATTCACCCCTCCACTTT	CSASITGAQGYNSPLHF
TRBV19	NA	TRBD1	TRBJ1-5	TGTGCCAGTAGTTCATCGGGAGCCCAGGGGGCCCAGCATTTT	CASSSSGAQGAQHF